This TCR beta chain was sequenced during a study of cytomegalovirus exposure and HLA in healthy donors. Study-wide context: Earlier, 95 million to 120 million unique TCR beta sequences were recovered from around 180 million T cells by an analysis.

Germline lookup yields CDR1 SNHLY and CDR2 FYNNEI. Trimming took off 8 bases at V and 0 bases at J, with 14 bases between the two ends. The CDR3 sequence is 15 residues long. As for this clone: Its target is unknown.

The PCR made use of 60 Vbeta and 13 Jbeta primers. Original handling: Later, an analysis found roughly 80 million unique TCR beta chains, and about 9.9 million of these were shared. Measured with immunoSEQ multiplex PCR; TCRdb has only the in-frame clones, and not every one. V and J calls and clone size are given by that table; D and trimming were obtained from the DNA. This table has around 90,000 clones, 75% to 90% appearing once. Findings and caveats of the study: As a later analysis showed, a missense DCLRE1C variant was linked to trimming of TCR beta V- and J-genes. Prior analysis indicated that the majority of TCR beta V segments exhibited productivity approximately 90% or approximately 30% of the time.

The chain is built from TRBV2 and TRBJ1-3; tentative D call: TRBD1 (5 bases). The sample comprised PBMCs. This TCR was sampled from a man aged 40-49 years in good health and CMV-seropositive. The CDR3 loop is CASVQRGSSGNTIYF. The CDR3 DNA follows: TGTGCCAGCGTCCAGCGGGGGTCCTCTGGAAACACCATATATTTT.